The TCR beta chain described here comes from a study of T cell responses to AZD1222 COVID-19 vaccine. The table came from immunoSEQ multiplex PCR; TCRdb's copy has only in-frame clones and leaves some out. This sample yields approximately 180,000 clones, of which just over 85% are seen a single time; approximately 8% belongs to the top ten. The CDR3 covers 12 residues. The V end lost 0 bases, the J end lost 10 bases, and 9 bases lay between the germline ends. Germline values: CDR1 SGDLS, CDR2 YYNGEE. This chain connects TRBV9 to TRBJ2-3; perhaps D is TRBD1 or TRBD2 (6 bases each). This specimen consisted of peripheral blood, obtained on day 0 of AZD1222 vaccination. The receptor was isolated from an adult in good health. The DNA of the CDR3 is TGTGCCAGCAGCGTAGTGGGGGGCCCGCAGTATTTT. Translation gives CASSVVGGPQYF.